Listed here are 29 T cell receptor beta chains from one sample, sequenced in a study of control samples from healthy donors and cancer patients. Sequenced by immunoSEQ multiplex PCR; TCRdb stores in-frame clones only, minus some. This table holds around 100,000 clones, approximately 92% found once. Sequenced material: blood. These TCRs come from a human donor in good health. The donor label of this sample is uncertain.

This clone was counted once. This chain uses TRBV2 with TRBJ1-3; TRBD1 might be the D (6 bases). This CDR3 spans 13 amino acids. Trimming cost V 6 bases and J 2 bases, with 8 bases left between them. Germline CDR1 is SNHLY and CDR2 is FYNNEI. The DNA of the CDR3 is TGTGCCAGCAGCGGGACACCTGGAAACACCATATATTTT. Residues: CASSGTPGNTIYF.

V gene TRBV10-3 combines with J gene TRBJ1-5, with 11 bases lining up with TRBD1. V gave up 6 bases and J gave up 4 bases; unmatched junction bases: 8. The CDR3 consists of 16 residues. Germline CDR1 reads ENHRY; CDR2 reads SYGVKD. CDR3 bases: TGTGCCATCAGCGGGACAGGGGGTGTCGGGAATCAGCCCCAGCATTTT. Its protein is CAISGTGGVGNQPQHF.

V usage is TRBV6-1 and J usage is TRBJ1-6; no reliable D call. The V and J ends lost 0 bases and 8 bases respectively, with 5 bases between them. CDR3 size: 13 residues. Per the germline V gene, CDR1 is MNHNS and CDR2 is SASEGT. The CDR3 coding sequence is TGTGCCAGCAGTGAAGCTTTCGATTCACCCCTCCACTTT. Protein: CASSEAFDSPLHF.

This clone occurred once. In DNA, the CDR3 is TGTGCCAGCAGCAGACCCGGGACGGGACAAGAGACCCAGTACTTC. This encodes CASSRPGTGQETQYF. The rearrangement uses TRBV5-6 and TRBJ2-5, with D perhaps being TRBD1 or TRBD2 (5 bases each). Germline assignment: CDR1 SGHDT and CDR2 YYEEEE. Trimming cost V 4 bases and J 2 bases, with 15 bases left between them. The CDR3 runs 15 residues.

The chain combines TRBV11-2 with TRBJ2-7; TRBD1 agrees at 7 bases. Per the germline V gene, CDR1 is SGHAT and CDR2 is FQNNGV. V lost 8 bases, J lost 4 bases, and 5 bases stayed unmatched. The CDR3 contains 12 residues. CDR3 protein: CASGDSVYEQYF. CDR3 nucleotide sequence: TGTGCCAGCGGGGACAGCGTATACGAGCAGTACTTC. Using reference TRBV11-2 and TRBJ2-7 for the parts outside the CDR3, the full variable domain is EAGVAQSPRYKIIEKRQSVAFWCNPISGHATLYWYQQILGQGPKLLIQFQNNGVVDDSQLPKDRFSAERLKGVDSTLKIQPAKLEDSAVYLCASGDSVYEQYFGPGTRLTVT.

The chain couples TRBV9 to TRBJ1-2; unclear D gene. Germline V CDR1 and CDR2: SGDLS, YYNGEE. V lost 0 bases to trimming and J lost 8 bases, with 11 bases between them. The CDR3 covers 13 residues. The CDR3 coding sequence is TGTGCCAGCAGCGTAGTCGTGGGAATGGGCTACACCTTC. It is translated as CASSVVVGMGYTF.

This chain uses TRBV2 with TRBJ2-5; 12 bases agree with TRBD2. The CDR3 consists of 15 residues. The germline V gene has CDR1 SNHLY and CDR2 FYNNEI. V shed 5 bases and J 3 bases; nucleotides not matched to a gene: 4. Here the CDR3 DNA reads TGTGCCAGCAGTTATTCTAGCGGGGGGGAAGAGACCCAGTACTTC. Its protein is CASSYSSGGEETQYF.

This chain links TRBV6-6 with TRBJ2-5; 8 nucleotides line up with TRBD2. The CDR3 is 15 residues long. The ends lost 3 bases at V and 2 bases at J; junction bases unmatched: 5. Germline lookup yields CDR1 MNHNY and CDR2 SVGAGI (reference sequence). The CDR3 region has the DNA TGTGCCAGCAGTTATGTAGCGGGGATACAAGAGACCCAGTACTTC. The encoded protein is CASSYVAGIQETQYF.

This chain uses TRBV29-1 with TRBJ2-2, with D perhaps given as TRBD1 or TRBD2 (5 bases each). The germline V gene encodes CDR1 SQVTM and CDR2 ANQGSEA. V was trimmed by 1 base and J by 2 bases, leaving 11 bases between them. The CDR3 is 15 residues long. The CDR3 DNA is TGCAGCGTTGAAGTCGGGGCTTATAACACCGGGGAGCTGTTTTTT. It encodes CSVEVGAYNTGELFF.

This clone showed up just once. The CDR3 DNA is TGTGCCAGCCGGCTGGGCCTTGGAGGAAAATCACCCCTCCACTTT. It specifies CASRLGLGGKSPLHF. The chain uses TRBV11-2 and TRBJ1-6; no definite D call. The germline V and J ends were trimmed by 8 bases and 10 bases, with 21 bases remaining between them. Germline CDR1 SGHAT, CDR2 FQNNGV. The CDR3 consists of 15 residues. Complete variable domain (other parts from reference TRBV11-2 and TRBJ1-6): EAGVAQSPRYKIIEKRQSVAFWCNPISGHATLYWYQQILGQGPKLLIQFQNNGVVDDSQLPKDRFSAERLKGVDSTLKIQPAKLEDSAVYLCASRLGLGGKSPLHFGNGTRLTVT.

This chain joins TRBV5-1 and TRBJ1-6, with TRBD1 as a possible D gene (5 bases). Germline V CDR1 and CDR2: SGHRS, YFSETQ. The CDR3 loop spans 16 amino acids. Trimming pared 6 bases from V and 7 bases from J, leaving 20 bases between. This CDR3 reads CASKIPETEGNSPLHF. CDR3 bases: TGCGCCAGCAAAATTCCCGAGACAGAAGGAAATTCACCCCTCCACTTT.

This clone was counted a single time. J is TRBJ1-5 and V is TRBV6-5, with TRBD1 identical over 7 bases. The germline V gene has CDR1 MNHEY and CDR2 SVGAGI. The CDR3 is 14 residues long. V shed 6 bases and J 2 bases; nucleotides not matched to a gene: 4. Written as DNA, the CDR3 is TGTGCCAGCAGAGACAGGGTAGGCAATCAGCCCCAGCATTTT. Protein sequence: CASRDRVGNQPQHF.

The chain carries TRBV5-3 and TRBJ2-1; 10 bases are a match to TRBD2. TRBV5-3 is an open reading frame whose function is uncertain. The CDR3 extends over 16 amino acids. V lost 4 bases to trimming and J lost 5 bases; unmatched junction nucleotides: 9. CDR3 loop: CARSLSGGATDNEQFF. The CDR3 nucleotides are TGTGCCAGAAGCCTGAGCGGGGGGGCCACAGACAATGAGCAGTTCTTC.

This clone was seen once. The J gene is TRBJ2-7, the V gene TRBV7-7, with 8 bases that match TRBD1. The CDR3 runs 13 residues. V was pared by 5 bases and J by 6 bases, with 6 bases of the junction left unmatched. CDR1 is SSHAT and CDR2 is FNYEAQ in the germline V gene (reference sequence). The CDR3 DNA reads as TGTGCCAGCAGCGTTGACAGGGGAGGCGAGCAGTACGTC. Amino acid sequence: CASSVDRGGEQYV.

V usage is TRBV30 and J usage is TRBJ2-1, with a tentative D call TRBD1 (5 bases). Trimming cost V 6 bases and J 8 bases, with 11 bases left between them. The CDR3 totals 11 residues. Germline V gene lookup returns CDR1 GTSNPN and CDR2 SVGIG (reference sequence). For the CDR3, the DNA is TGTGCCTGTCTCAGGGCGTATGAGCAGTTCTTC. It encodes CACLRAYEQFF. The whole variable domain, filled in from reference TRBV30 and TRBJ2-1, reads SQTIHQWPATLVQPVGSPLSLECTVEGTSNPNLYWYRQAAGRGLQLLFYSVGIGQISSEVPQNLSASRPQDRQFILSSKKLLLSDSGFYLCACLRAYEQFFGPGTRLTVL.

The rearrangement links TRBV12-5 to TRBJ1-6; the match to TRBD1 covers 7 bases. The junction had 13 bases not matched to a gene; V was cut back by 2 bases and J by 9 bases. Germline V CDR1 and CDR2: LGHNT, FRNRAP. The CDR3 is made up of 17 amino acids. In DNA form, the CDR3 reads TGTGCTAGTGGTTTGCGCCTGCCTGGGACAGAGGGTTCACCCCTCCACTTT. Residues: CASGLRLPGTEGSPLHF.

This clone has only one observation. The genes are TRBV5-1 and TRBJ1-3; D is unresolved. Trimming cost V 2 bases and J 0 bases, with 0 bases left between them. The germline V gene encodes CDR1 SGHRS and CDR2 YFSETQ. The CDR3 runs to 12 residues. The CDR3 spells CASSFSGNTIYF. The DNA of the CDR3 is TGCGCCAGCAGCTTCTCTGGAAACACCATATATTTT.

This chain uses TRBV6-2 or TRBV6-3 with TRBJ1-5; D is ambiguous. The germline V gene has CDR1 MNHEY and CDR2 SVGEGT. The CDR3 spans 15 residues. V lost 2 bases and J 0 bases, leaving 8 bases between the germline ends. The CDR3 sequence is CASSYLGNSNQPQHF. In nucleotides, the CDR3 is TGTGCCAGCAGTTACCTGGGGAATAGCAATCAGCCCCAGCATTTT.

The gene calls are TRBV27 and TRBJ1-6, with D possibly TRBD1 on 5 matching bases. CDR1 and CDR2 (germline): MNHEY, SMNVEV (reference sequence). The ends were cut back, 4 bases at V and 5 bases at J, with 12 bases in the middle. There are 15 residues in the CDR3. The CDR3 is CASSSWDGNNSPLHF. Here the CDR3 DNA reads TGTGCCAGCAGTTCATGGGACGGAAATAATTCACCCCTCCACTTT.

This clone was observed a single time. The CDR3 coding sequence is TGTGCCAGCAGTTTCGACAGTAGAAGCTCACCCCTCCACTTT. This encodes CASSFDSRSSPLHF. This chain uses TRBV27 with TRBJ1-6; the D gene is possibly TRBD1 (5 bases). This CDR3 spans 14 amino acids. Per the germline V gene, CDR1 is MNHEY and CDR2 is SMNVEV (reference sequence). Trimming removed 3 bases from V and 10 bases from J, with 13 bases in between.

The genes are TRBV3-1 (or the pseudogene TRBV3-2) and TRBJ2-3; 8 bases align to TRBD1. With V trimmed by 4 bases and J by 1 base, 7 bases remained unmatched. The CDR3 is 16 residues long. Germline V gene data show CDR1 as LGHDT and CDR2 as YNNKEL (reference sequence). CDR3 in amino acids: CASSPGTGWGTDTQYF. CDR3 coding DNA: TGTGCCAGCAGCCCGGGGACAGGCTGGGGCACAGATACGCAGTATTTT.

J is TRBJ1-2 and V is TRBV5-4, with D unresolved. Trimming stripped 1 base from V and 5 bases from J, with 18 bases between. The CDR3 contains 16 residues. Germline assignment: CDR1 SGHNT and CDR2 YYREEE (reference sequence). CDR3 bases: TGTGCCAGCAGCTTGACGTTGGGGAATCGGGGTTATGGCTACACCTTC. Its translation is CASSLTLGNRGYGYTF.

This clone was counted once. The chain combines TRBV5-1 with TRBJ1-2; no clear D. CDR3 length: 13 residues. Germline loops: CDR1 SGHRS, CDR2 YFSETQ. The V and J ends lost 0 bases and 2 bases respectively, with 5 bases between them. The CDR3, as DNA: TGCGCCAGCAGCTTGGCAGGCAACTATGGCTACACCTTC. It yields the protein CASSLAGNYGYTF.

The V and J genes are TRBV3-1 (or the pseudogene TRBV3-2) and TRBJ1-5; tentatively, D is TRBD1 (5 bases). V shed 1 base and J shed 2 bases, with 9 bases lying between them. The length of the CDR3 is 15 residues. Germline V gene sequence: CDR1 LGHDT, CDR2 YNNKEL (reference sequence). The CDR3 spells CASSQVVGGNQPQHF. The CDR3 region has the DNA TGTGCCAGCAGCCAAGTCGTGGGGGGCAATCAGCCCCAGCATTTT.

This chain connects TRBV15 to TRBJ1-3; TRBD1 aligns across 7 bases. The trim removed 0 bases at V and 3 bases at J, leaving 5 bases unmatched. The CDR3 sequence is 16 residues long. The germline V gene encodes CDR1 LNHNV and CDR2 YYDKDF (reference sequence). The CDR3 sequence is CATSRDPDRVGNTIYF. CDR3 DNA sequence: TGTGCCACCAGCAGAGATCCAGACAGGGTTGGAAACACCATATATTTT.

The J gene is TRBJ1-1, the V gene TRBV4-3, with TRBD1 as a possible D gene (5 bases). Germline values: CDR1 LGHNA, CDR2 YSLEER. The V and J ends lost 4 bases and 4 bases respectively, with 10 bases between them. The CDR3 consists of 13 residues. CDR3: CASSPYGGTEAFF. CDR3 in DNA: TGCGCCAGCAGCCCATACGGGGGCACTGAAGCTTTCTTT.

The CDR3 nucleotides are TGTGCCAGCAGCCTCCAAATTCCTCCGGGGGCTGGGGAGACCCAGTACTTC. Translation: CASSLQIPPGAGETQYF. V is TRBV3-1 (or the pseudogene TRBV3-2) and J is TRBJ2-5; D may match TRBD1 or TRBD2 (6 bases each). Per germline, CDR1 LGHDT and CDR2 YNNKEL (reference sequence). V lost 4 bases and J 5 bases, leaving 23 bases between the germline ends. CDR3 length: 17 residues.

V is TRBV2 and J is TRBJ1-1, with D possibly matching TRBD1 (5 bases). V was cut by 3 bases and J by 2 bases, with 10 bases left in between. Germline CDR1 reads SNHLY; CDR2 reads FYNNEI. This CDR3 is built from 14 residues. As DNA, the CDR3 is TGTGCCAGCAGTGATGGGGGACCCAACACTGAAGCTTTCTTT. Translating gives CASSDGGPNTEAFF.

This clone was observed a single time. V usage is TRBV7-8 and J usage is TRBJ1-2, with no clear D. V was shortened by 5 bases and J by 3 bases, with 10 bases between the two germline ends. The CDR3 sequence is 13 residues long. The germline CDR1 and CDR2 sequences are SGHVS and FQNEAQ. The CDR3 DNA is TGTGCCAGCAGCCGACCTACAGACTATGGCTACACCTTC. It encodes CASSRPTDYGYTF.